The 9 T cell receptor beta chains presented below share a single source sample, sequenced in a study of blood T cell repertoires in COVID-19. Sequenced by immunoSEQ multiplex PCR; TCRdb stores in-frame clones only, minus some. The data show about 210,000 clones, about 87% seen once. The sequencing input was peripheral blood. These receptors all come from a man aged 65 to 85 with acute or convalescent COVID-19.

V gene TRBV9 combines with J gene TRBJ2-2, with 9 bases that match TRBD2. Germline trimming cut 2 bases from V and 7 bases from J; bases unmatched to any gene: 6. CDR1 SGDLS and CDR2 YYNGEE come from the germline V gene. The CDR3 is 15 residues long. For the CDR3, the DNA is TGTGCCAGCAGCGTCTTAGCGGGAGTGTACGGGGAGCTGTTTTTT. Translated: CASSVLAGVYGELFF.

V usage is TRBV19 and J usage is TRBJ2-2; 8 nucleotides agree with TRBD2. CDR1 LNHDA and CDR2 SQIVND come from the germline V gene (reference sequence). The CDR3 is 16 amino acids. Trimming removed 5 bases from V and 0 bases from J; junction bases left unmatched: 5. Here the CDR3 reads CASSVELAANTGELFF. The CDR3 DNA reads as TGTGCCAGTAGTGTGGAACTAGCGGCGAACACCGGGGAGCTGTTTTTT.

The chain recombines TRBV3-1 (or the pseudogene TRBV3-2) with TRBJ1-3, with 8 bases aligning to TRBD1. CDR1 and CDR2 from the germline V gene are LGHDT and YNNKEL (reference sequence). The CDR3 runs 15 residues. The trim removed 0 bases at V and 4 bases at J, leaving 2 bases unmatched. This CDR3 reads CASSQERTGGNTIYF. The CDR3 DNA reads TGTGCCAGCAGCCAAGAGAGGACAGGGGGAAACACCATATATTTT.

The chain joins TRBV18 to TRBJ1-2; 9 positions match TRBD1. Trimming at V came to 4 bases and at J to 4 bases, leaving 10 bases not matched to a gene. Germline lookup yields CDR1 KGHSH and CDR2 LQKENI. This CDR3 contains 16 residues. CDR3 sequence: CASSLTGTGPGYGYTF. CDR3 DNA sequence: TGTGCCAGCTCACTCACCGGGACAGGGCCTGGCTATGGCTACACCTTC.

The V and J genes are TRBV28 and TRBJ2-1; 10 nucleotides align to TRBD2. Per the germline V gene, CDR1 is MDHEN and CDR2 is SYDVKM. The CDR3 runs 15 residues. Trimming removed 7 bases from V and 5 bases from J; junction bases left unmatched: 8. The CDR3 DNA reads as TGTGCCAGCATTACCCCAGCGGGAGGGCACAATGAGCAGTTCTTC. Its protein is CASITPAGGHNEQFF.

The chain uses TRBV28 and TRBJ2-7; tentatively, D is TRBD1 (6 bases). Germline V gives CDR1 MDHEN, CDR2 SYDVKM. The CDR3 runs 13 residues. Trimming left V 8 bases short and J 7 bases short, with 18 bases between. CDR3 coding DNA: TGTGCCAGCTCTCCGGGACACCTATATGAGCAGTACTTC. It codes for CASSPGHLYEQYF.

The V call is TRBV9, the J call TRBJ2-7; TRBD2 matches at 7 bases. Per the germline V gene, CDR1 is SGDLS and CDR2 is YYNGEE. The V gene end was trimmed by 0 bases and the J gene end by 4 bases; junction bases not matched to a gene: 4. The CDR3 extends over 14 amino acids. CDR3 coding DNA: TGTGCCAGCAGCGTAGCGGGGGGAAATTACGAGCAGTACTTC. Its protein is CASSVAGGNYEQYF.

The chain employs TRBV12-3 or TRBV12-4 and TRBJ2-3; D gene uncertain. The germline V and J ends were trimmed by 5 bases and 2 bases, with 8 bases remaining between them. CDR3 length: 13 residues. CDR3 DNA: TGTGCCAGCAGTCACAGACACACAGATACGCAGTATTTT. Protein sequence: CASSHRHTDTQYF.

The chain joins TRBV10-3 to TRBJ2-2; 10 positions agree with TRBD1. Germline V CDR1 and CDR2: ENHRY, SYGVKD. This CDR3 has 14 residues. Unmatched junction bases numbered 2, after V lost 5 bases and J lost 5 bases. This CDR3 is CAISKDRGTGELFF. The CDR3 nucleotides are TGTGCCATCAGTAAGGACAGGGGGACCGGGGAGCTGTTTTTT.